In its sample, the clone carrying this T cell receptor (beta chain) was seen once. This entry is derived from a study of blood T cell repertoires in COVID-19. About the study: Spain, Italy and the United States supplied samples that represented acute and convalescent COVID-19. The cDNA or gDNA used as material had been derived from T cells, B-cell-depleted T cells, or PBMCs.

The germline CDR1 and CDR2 sequences are SNHLY and FYNNEI. The V and J ends lost 7 bases and 10 bases respectively, with 14 bases between them. The CDR3 consists of 13 residues. The authors' processing: Reference gene primer amplification gave estimated nucleated cell counts. This table comes from immunoSEQ multiplex PCR, and its TCRdb copy is limited to in-frame clones, with some not included. The DNA was the basis for D and trimming; V, J and clone size are from that table. This table holds approximately 240,000 clones, under 95% found once. Ages ranged from roughly 18 to 100 years, with residence in some 25 US areas.

The sequenced sample was PBMCs or T cells enriched from blood (not recorded which). This TCR was sampled from a woman between 18 and 29 years old who had recovered from COVID-19. The V and J genes are TRBV2 and TRBJ1-6, with a tentative D call TRBD1 (5 bases). CDR3: CASKGVVRSPLHF. The DNA of the CDR3 is TGTGCCAGCAAAGGGGTTGTTCGATCACCCCTCCACTTT.